This paragraph covers one TCR beta chain sequence. Its cognate antigen has yet to be identified. No qualities accompany the bases; no much larger clone lies one base away. Flow cytometry had shown CD8+CD57+ cell expansion in the patients selected for sequencing. Every patient had a diagnosis of severe acquired aplastic anemia based on International Study of Aplastic Anemia and Agranulocytosis and Camitta criteria. No therapy had been received by the patients at the time of blood sampling. TCR repertoires of sorted CD4+ and CD8+ blood T cells from severe aplastic anemia patients and healthy subjects were deep-sequenced in the study. Patients were enrolled in the USA under clinicaltrials.gov protocols 00001620, 01623167, 00001397, 00071045, 00081523 and 00961064. Ficoll-Paque density gradient centrifugation was used to isolate peripheral blood mononuclear cells. CD4+ and CD8+ T cells were sorted by FACS or magnetic beads before DNA extraction.

This entry belongs to a study of CD8+CD57+ T cells in acquired aplastic anemia (dated by TCRdb to about 2018). Regarding the complete study: A mean of around 3 ug of DNA, ranging from roughly 0.19 to 27.4 ug, was extracted from sorted CD4+ and CD8+ cells. CD8+CD57+ expansion was defined as frequency above the mean frequency observed in healthy subjects.

Profiling of TCR beta VDJ combinations and CDR3 sequences used genomic DNA as the template. An Illumina HiSeq 2000 was the platform used for TCR repertoire sequencing. For the original study's pipeline: Repertoires were assessed using TRBV/TRBJ rearrangement plots, CDR3 size and DJ length profiles, and Simpson's diversity index. The immunodominant clone was defined as the most abundant DNA sequence in deep sequencing data. CDR3 amino acid sequences were checked for sharing across subjects and were also compared against the VDJdb database and published repertoires. TCRdb reworked the public reads: Q25 trimming with fastp, MiXCR clone assembly, productive beta chains retained. Rows are unified per CDR3 protein, each entry keeping the most common DNA and genes. The V and J calls and clone size come from TCRdb's table, not from the authors' own analysis. The sample has a few hundred thousand distinct CDR3 sequences on record, approximately 86% of them singletons. Jointly, the top ten make up less than 50% of the sample.

The germline V gene gives CDR1 as SGDLS and CDR2 as YYNGEE. Including the terminal cysteine and phenylalanine, the CDR3 comprises 14 residues. Left in the record is the CDR3 DNA by itself, 42 bases read in frame from the first base. V is reduced by 5 bases and J by 15 bases, leaving a spacing of 24 bases between them. General study outcomes and caveats: Fewer than 30 CD8+ CDR3 sequences were found in both patients and controls but appeared to be highly expressed in patients and within the immunodominant clones of the patients. Between patients and healthy controls, no significant difference in CD8+ Simpson's diversity was found (P=0.060).

The chain was built from TRBV9 and TRBJ1-5, with an unclear D gene assignment. The TCR sequence derives from a human donor with aplastic anemia. The sequencing sample was made of sorted CD4+, CD8+, or CD8+CD57+ T cells (not recorded which) from PBMCs. At the DNA level, the sequence is TGTGCCAGCAGTGAGTCGTATAGCAATCAGTACACGCATTTT. This sequence encodes CASSESYSNQYTHF.